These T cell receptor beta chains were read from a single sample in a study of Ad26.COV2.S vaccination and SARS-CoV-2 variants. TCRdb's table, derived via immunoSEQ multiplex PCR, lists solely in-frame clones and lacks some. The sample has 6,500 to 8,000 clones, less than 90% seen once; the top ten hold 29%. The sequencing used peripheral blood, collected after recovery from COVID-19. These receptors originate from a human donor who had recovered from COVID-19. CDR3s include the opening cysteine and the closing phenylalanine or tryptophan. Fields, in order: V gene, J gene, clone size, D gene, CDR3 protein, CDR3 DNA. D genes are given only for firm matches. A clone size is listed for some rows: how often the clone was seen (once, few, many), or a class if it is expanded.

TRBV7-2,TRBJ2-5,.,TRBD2,CASSLGTSGSGTQYF,TGTGCCAGCAGCTTAGGGACTAGCGGGAGCGGGACCCAGTACTTC
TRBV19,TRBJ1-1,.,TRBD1,CASSMRPGQGSAEAFF,TGTGCCAGTAGTATGCGCCCCGGACAGGGTAGCGCTGAAGCTTTCTTT
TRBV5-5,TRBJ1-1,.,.,CASSLQWQTNTEAFF,TGTGCCAGCAGCTTGCAATGGCAGACCAACACTGAAGCTTTCTTT
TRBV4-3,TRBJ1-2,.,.,CASSQDAANYGYTF,TGCGCCAGCAGCCAAGATGCGGCTAACTATGGCTACACCTTC
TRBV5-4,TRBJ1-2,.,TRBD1,CASSLDRTGYGYTF,TGTGCCAGCAGCTTGGACCGGACAGGCTATGGCTACACCTTC
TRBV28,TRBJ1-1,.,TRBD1,CASSLDAGGIAFF,TGTGCCAGCAGTTTAGATGCAGGGGGCATCGCTTTCTTT
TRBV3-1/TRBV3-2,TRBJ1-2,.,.,CASSQQTSTNYGYTF,TGTGCCAGCAGCCAACAGACATCCACTAACTATGGCTACACCTTC
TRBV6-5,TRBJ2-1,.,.,CASKAHNEQFF,TGTGCCAGCAAAGCCCACAATGAGCAGTTCTTC
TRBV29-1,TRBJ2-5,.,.,CSARDGSGVTQYF,TGCAGCGCCAGGGACGGTTCTGGGGTGACCCAGTACTTC
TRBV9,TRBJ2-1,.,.,CASSVLTGKGSSYNEQFF,TGTGCCAGCAGCGTATTAACAGGGAAGGGGAGCTCCTACAATGAGCAGTTCTTC
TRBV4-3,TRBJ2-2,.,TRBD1,CASSHSLTGNANTGELFF,TGCGCCAGCAGCCACTCCCTGACAGGGAACGCGAACACCGGGGAGCTGTTTTTT
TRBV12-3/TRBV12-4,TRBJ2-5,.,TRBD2,CASYGGGQETQYF,TGTGCCAGCTATGGGGGGGGCCAAGAGACCCAGTACTTC
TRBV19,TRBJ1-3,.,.,CATSSQDNSGNTIYF,TGTGCCACCAGCTCCCAGGATAACTCTGGAAACACCATATATTTT
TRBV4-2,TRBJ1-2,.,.,CASSRGPFDGYTF,TGTGCCAGCAGCCGAGGACCGTTTGATGGCTACACCTTC
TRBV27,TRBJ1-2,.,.,CASSGGQGDGYTF,TGTGCCAGCAGCGGGGGGCAGGGTGATGGCTACACCTTC
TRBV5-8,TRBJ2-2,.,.,CASSLERIGTGELFF,TGTGCCAGCAGCCTGGAGCGCATCGGCACCGGGGAGCTGTTTTTT
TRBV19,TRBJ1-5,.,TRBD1,CASTTFLTGGGNQPQHF,TGTGCCAGTACCACATTCCTTACAGGGGGCGGCAATCAGCCCCAGCATTTT
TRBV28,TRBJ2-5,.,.,CASSLRGQQETQYF,TGTGCCAGCAGTTTAAGGGGCCAGCAAGAGACCCAGTACTTC
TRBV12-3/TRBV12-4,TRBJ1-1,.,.,CASSLGGPTEAFF,TGTGCCAGCAGTTTGGGCGGGCCCACTGAAGCTTTCTTT
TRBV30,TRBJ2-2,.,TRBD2,CAWRTSGTGELFF,TGTGCCTGGCGGACTAGCGGGACCGGGGAGCTGTTTTTT
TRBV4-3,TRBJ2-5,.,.,CASSQGHLQETQYF,TGCGCCAGCAGCCAAGGCCATCTTCAAGAGACCCAGTACTTC
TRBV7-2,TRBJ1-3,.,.,CASSFSHSGNTIYF,TGTGCCAGCAGCTTTTCCCACTCTGGAAACACCATATATTTT
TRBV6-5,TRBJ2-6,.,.,CASSNPHGANVLTF,TGTGCCAGCAGTAATCCTCATGGGGCCAACGTCCTGACTTTC
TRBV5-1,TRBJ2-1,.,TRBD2,CASRRGSSGRAVLRDNEQFF,TGCGCCAGCAGGCGGGGGTCTAGCGGGAGGGCTGTTCTTAGGGACAATGAGCAGTTCTTC
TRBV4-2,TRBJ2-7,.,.,CASSQEKGRSYEQYF,TGTGCCAGCAGCCAAGAAAAGGGAAGATCCTACGAGCAGTACTTC
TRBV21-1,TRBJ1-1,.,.,CASRVQLYTIRTEAFF,TGTGCCAGCAGAGTGCAGCTATACACAATTCGCACTGAAGCTTTCTTT
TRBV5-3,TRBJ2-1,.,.,CARSRDPVAYNEQFF,TGTGCCAGAAGCCGCGACCCCGTAGCCTACAATGAGCAGTTCTTC
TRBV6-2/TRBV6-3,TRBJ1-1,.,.,CASSYPIRAGEAFF,TGTGCCAGCAGTTACCCCATCCGGGCGGGGGAGGCTTTCTTT
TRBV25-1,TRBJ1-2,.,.,CASSWIGGGGYTF,TGTGCCAGCAGTTGGATCGGGGGTGGCGGCTACACCTTC
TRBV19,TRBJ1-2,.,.,CASSMESSLYGYTF,TGTGCCAGTAGTATGGAGTCTTCCCTCTATGGCTACACCTTC
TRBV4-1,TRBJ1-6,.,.,CASSLTSLGLNSPLHF,TGCGCCAGCAGCCTCACGAGTCTGGGGCTTAATTCACCCCTCCACTTT
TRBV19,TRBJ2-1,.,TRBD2,CASSTGTSGYNEQFF,TGTGCCAGTAGTACGGGGACTAGCGGTTACAATGAGCAGTTCTTC
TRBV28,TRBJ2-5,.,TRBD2,CASRERERFVSETQYF,TGTGCCAGCAGGGAGCGGGAGCGTTTCGTTTCGGAGACCCAGTACTTC
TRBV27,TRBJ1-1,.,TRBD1,CASRDRAWGSAFF,TGTGCCAGCAGGGACAGGGCCTGGGGTTCAGCTTTCTTT
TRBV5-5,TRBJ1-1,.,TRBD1,CASSFATGAWLGTEAFF,TGTGCCAGCAGCTTCGCTACAGGGGCCTGGCTGGGCACTGAAGCTTTCTTT
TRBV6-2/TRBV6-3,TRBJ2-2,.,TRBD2,CASSRTLAGGRITGELFF,TGTGCCAGCAGTCGCACCTTAGCGGGAGGAAGGATCACCGGGGAGCTGTTTTTT
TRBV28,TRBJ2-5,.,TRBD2,CASSQGLAGTETQYF,TGTGCCAGCAGTCAAGGACTAGCGGGCACCGAGACCCAGTACTTC
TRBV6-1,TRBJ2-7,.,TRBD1,CASSDRDRFYEQYF,TGTGCCAGCAGTGACCGGGACAGGTTCTACGAGCAGTACTTC
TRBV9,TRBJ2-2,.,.,CASSTLDSYTGELFF,TGTGCCAGCTCTACCTTGGACAGCTACACCGGGGAGCTGTTTTTT
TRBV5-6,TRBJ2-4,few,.,CASSLIRGDKNIQYF,TGTGCCAGCAGCTTGATTCGAGGAGACAAAAACATTCAGTACTTC
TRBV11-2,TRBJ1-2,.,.,CASSSSDRGGYTF,TGTGCCAGCAGCTCCTCGGACAGAGGAGGCTACACCTTC
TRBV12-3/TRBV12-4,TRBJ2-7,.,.,CASSFGYYEQYF,TGTGCCAGCAGTTTTGGGTACTACGAGCAGTACTTC
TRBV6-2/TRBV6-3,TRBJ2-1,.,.,CASSTTTDGSSYNEQFF,TGTGCCAGCAGTACTACTACGGACGGAAGCTCCTACAATGAGCAGTTCTTC